The 28 T cell receptor beta chains below were found in one sample sequenced in a study of breast tumors, draining lymph nodes, adjacent tissues. MiXCR, applied by TCRdb to the multiplex PCR reads, yields one record per CDR3 protein. The data contain 130,000 or so distinct CDR3 sequences, around 20% of them singletons. Axillary draining lymph nodes of breast cancer patients supplied the node samples. Sequencing was done on a sample of axillary lymph node tissue. The receptors stem from a female donor with breast cancer. Some clones in this sample may be carry-over from other donors' samples.

This clonotype was detected many times. The rearrangement uses TRBV20-1 and TRBJ2-7; D gene unclear. In germline, CDR1 is DFQATT, CDR2 SNEGSKA (reference sequence). The CDR3 loop spans 11 amino acids. V lost 5 bases, J lost 4 bases, and 9 bases lay in between. The DNA for the CDR3 is TGCAGTGCTGCTCAAAATTACGAGCAGTACTTC. This encodes CSAAQNYEQYF.

This clonotype was recorded many times. CDR3 loop: CSAPGHGNINQPQHF. CDR3 nucleotide sequence: TGCAGTGCCCCGGGACATGGTAATATTAATCAGCCCCAGCATTTT. The chain joins TRBV20-1 to TRBJ1-5; a weak D match, TRBD1 (6 bases). This CDR3 contains 15 residues. Germline V gives CDR1 DFQATT, CDR2 SNEGSKA (reference sequence). Trimming left V 6 bases short and J 4 bases short, with 19 bases between.

This clonotype was seen at least ten times. The chain is built from TRBV9 and TRBJ1-2, with D possibly TRBD1 on 5 matching bases. CDR3 size: 15 residues. In germline, CDR1 is SGDLS, CDR2 YYNGEE. V was shortened by 3 bases and J by 8 bases, with 20 bases between the two germline ends. CDR3 nucleotides: TGTGCCAGCAGCGCCGGGGAGGGGAGGTTAGGGGGCTACACCTTC. This encodes CASSAGEGRLGGYTF. The variable domain in full, completed from reference TRBV9 and TRBJ1-2, reads DSGVTQTPKHLITATGQRVTLRCSPRSGDLSVYWYQQSLDQGLQFLIQYYNGEERAKGNILERFSAQQFPDLHSELNLSSLELGDSALYFCASSAGEGRLGGYTFGSGTRLTVV.

Comments on this clonotype: This sequence may be a read error, since a much larger clone differs from it by one base. The chain carries TRBV30 and TRBJ2-1; D is uncertain. Germline CDR1 and CDR2: GTSNPN and SVGIG (reference sequence). The CDR3 consists of 14 residues. The CDR3 region has the DNA TGTGCCTGGATTCACCCCAACTCCTACGATGAGCAGTTCTTC. Encoded protein: CAWIHPNSYDEQFF.

To note about this clonotype: One end of the junction is discordant with germline, which a read error may explain. V gene TRBV27 combines with J gene TRBJ1-2, with 8 positions matching TRBD1. The CDR3 has 14 amino acids. Germline assignment: CDR1 MNHEY and CDR2 SMNVEV (reference sequence). The CDR3 reads CASSWIGQGDGNTF. The DNA for the CDR3 is TGTGCCAGCAGTTGGATAGGACAGGGTGATGGCAACACCTTC.

This clonotype was observed many times. The chain carries TRBV30 and TRBJ2-7, with D perhaps matching TRBD1 or TRBD2 (7 bases each). Germline V gives CDR1 GTSNPN, CDR2 SVGIG (reference sequence). Trimming took 4 bases from V and 1 from J, leaving 20 bases between them. The CDR3 covers 16 residues. CDR3 coding DNA: TGTGCCTGGACCTGGGGAGGGGGCACCTTATCCTACGAGCAGTACTTC. Residues: CAWTWGGGTLSYEQYF.

J is TRBJ1-1 and V is TRBV3-1; 10 nucleotides line up with TRBD1. Germline assignment: CDR1 LGHDT and CDR2 YNNKEL (reference sequence). Germline trimming cut 3 bases from V and 11 bases from J; bases unmatched to any gene: 12. The CDR3 has 15 amino acids. In DNA form, the CDR3 reads TGTGCCAGCAGCCAGACTCCGGGACAGGGGTGGGGGGCTTTCTTT. Encoded protein: CASSQTPGQGWGAFF.

There are many counts of this clonotype. The chain is built from TRBV9 and TRBJ1-6; 8 nucleotides match TRBD1. The CDR3 sequence is 15 residues long. V shed 3 bases and J 7 bases; nucleotides not matched to a gene: 6. Germline lookup yields CDR1 SGDLS and CDR2 YYNGEE. The CDR3 region has the DNA TGTGCCAGCAGCGCCGGACAGGGCATAAATTCACCCCTCCACTTT. This translates into CASSAGQGINSPLHF.

Turning to this clonotype: A much bigger clone sits one base away, suggesting this may be a read error. V is TRBV2 and J is TRBJ2-1; TRBD2 matches at 7 bases. CDR1 and CDR2 from the germline V gene are SNHLY and FYNNEI. CDR3 length: 18 residues. The CDR3 loop reads CASSVGGDYLGSYNEQSF. In DNA form, the CDR3 reads TGTGCCAGCAGTGTGGGGGGGGACTATTTAGGCTCCTACAATGAGCAGTCCTTC.

This clonotype was detected ten times or more. This chain links TRBV10-3 with TRBJ1-3, with a tentative D call TRBD1 (5 bases). Trimming stripped 4 bases from V and 8 bases from J, with 24 bases between. Germline V CDR1 and CDR2: ENHRY, SYGVKD. The CDR3 spans 17 residues. Written as DNA, the CDR3 is TGTGCCATCAGTGGACATGTAGGGGTGGGGCGAGTTGACACCATATATTTT. Its protein product is CAISGHVGVGRVDTIYF.

The chain employs TRBV3-1 and TRBJ1-3; perhaps TRBD1 as D (6 bases). Germline loops: CDR1 LGHDT, CDR2 YNNKEL (reference sequence). V was shortened by 4 bases and J by 5 bases, with 9 bases between the two germline ends. This CDR3 contains 13 residues. CDR3 nucleotide sequence: TGTGCCAGCAGCCGGGACATGAGAAACACCATATATTTT. Encoded protein: CASSRDMRNTIYF.

Comments on this clonotype: Just one base apart from a much larger clone, this may be a read error. This rearrangement joins TRBV7-9 to TRBJ2-2; 11 positions match TRBD2. The V gene's germline CDR1 is SEHNR and CDR2 FQNEAQ (reference sequence). This CDR3 comprises 16 residues. The CDR3 is CASTLAGGLNTGEPFF. CDR3 DNA sequence: TGTGCCAGCACCTTAGCGGGAGGGTTAAACACCGGGGAGCCGTTTTTT. Full variable domain (remainder filled in from reference TRBV7-9 and TRBJ2-2): DTGVSQNPRHKITKRGQNVTFRCDPISEHNRLYWYRQTLGQGPEFLTYFQNEAQLEKSRLLSDRFSAERPKGSFSTLEIQRTEQGDSAMYLCASTLAGGLNTGEPFFGEGSRLTVL.

This chain connects TRBV12-3 or TRBV12-4 to TRBJ2-4; tentative D call: TRBD2 (5 bases). This CDR3 is built from 13 residues. Trimming cost V 8 bases and J 9 bases, with 17 bases left between them. The CDR3 spells CASETSGSGIQYF. The CDR3 nucleotides read TGTGCCAGCGAAACTTCGGGGTCTGGCATTCAGTACTTC.

This clonotype has ten or more counts. The rearrangement uses TRBV2 and TRBJ1-3; no clear D. Trimming took 7 bases from V and 0 from J, leaving 13 bases between them. Germline CDR1 is SNHLY and CDR2 is FYNNEI. The CDR3 contains 15 residues. In nucleotides, the CDR3 is TGTGCCAGCACCTCCACAGTTATCTCTGGAAACACCATATATTTT. Protein: CASTSTVISGNTIYF.

This clonotype was counted ten times or more. The chain couples TRBV20-1 to TRBJ1-5; TRBD1 matches at 8 bases. Germline V CDR1 and CDR2: DFQATT, SNEGSKA (reference sequence). The CDR3 covers 14 residues. The V gene end was trimmed by 6 bases and the J gene end by 3 bases; junction bases not matched to a gene: 7. The CDR3 region has the DNA TGCAGTGCCCGGGCAGGGGGCCCCAATCAGCCCCAGCATTTT. Amino acids: CSARAGGPNQPQHF.

In the case of this clonotype: A much larger clone lies one base from this, so it may be a read error. The rearrangement uses TRBV7-3 and TRBJ2-2; 8 nucleotides align to TRBD2. The CDR3 is 15 residues long. CDR1 and CDR2 from the germline V gene are SGHTA and FQGTGA. The CDR3 coding sequence is TGTGCCAGCGGGCCGGGACTAGGTGGCACCGGGGAGCTGCTTTTT. This encodes CASGPGLGGTGELLF.

This clonotype was seen at least ten times. The chain combines TRBV4-1 with TRBJ2-2, with D possibly being TRBD1 (5 bases). V shed 1 base and J shed 4 bases, with 22 bases lying between them. CDR1 and CDR2 from the germline V gene are MGHRA and YSYEKL. The CDR3 sequence is 19 residues long. The chain's CDR3 is CASSQADHTGRFFTGELFF. The CDR3 DNA follows: TGCGCCAGCAGCCAAGCCGACCACACAGGTCGTTTTTTCACCGGGGAGCTGTTTTTT.

For this clonotype: One base away lies a much larger clone, so this may be a sequencing read error. The rearrangement links TRBV19 to TRBJ2-7; D is possibly TRBD2 (6 bases). CDR1 is LNHDA, CDR2 SQIVND, per germline (reference sequence). The CDR3 covers 14 residues. The CDR3 loop reads CASRMGDGSYEQHF. The CDR3 nucleotides are TGTGCCAGTAGGATGGGAGACGGGAGCTACGAGCAGCACTTC.

This clonotype was counted many times. The V call is TRBV12-3 or TRBV12-4, the J call TRBJ1-4, with a possible D match to TRBD1 (6 bases). V was trimmed by 6 bases and J by 8 bases, leaving 13 bases between them. This CDR3 region has 13 residues. CDR3 loop: CASRLPGEEKLFF. The CDR3 DNA sequence: TGTGCCAGCAGGTTGCCAGGGGAAGAAAAACTGTTTTTT.

With respect to this clonotype: Since a much larger clone is just one base distant, this may be a read error. V is TRBV5-1 and J is TRBJ2-1; 10 bases are shared with TRBD2. Germline lookup yields CDR1 SGHRS and CDR2 YFSETQ. The CDR3 contains 15 residues. The CDR3 DNA reads TGCGCCAGCAGCTGGAGCGGGAGGGATTACAATGAGCAGCTCTTC. Translating it yields CASSWSGRDYNEQLF.

Comment on this clonotype: A much larger clone sits a single nucleotide away, making a read error possible. V usage is TRBV6-6 and J usage is TRBJ2-3; D uncertain. The J call is doubtful: the DNA matches TRBJ1-5 better. This CDR3 has 14 residues. Germline values: CDR1 MNHNY, CDR2 SVGAGI (reference sequence). This chain's CDR3 is CASLEREEADTQHF. Here the CDR3 DNA reads TGTGCCAGCTTAGAGCGGGAGGAGGCAGATACGCAGCATTTT.

This clonotype occurred a few times. V usage is TRBV5-1 and J usage is TRBJ2-5, with 14 bases identical to TRBD2. The CDR3 runs to 16 residues. The junction had 5 bases not matched to a gene; V was cut back by 3 bases and J by 4 bases. The germline V gene encodes CDR1 SGHRS and CDR2 YFSETQ. CDR3: CASSSGLAGVGETQYF. The CDR3 DNA sequence: TGCGCCAGCAGCTCGGGACTAGCGGGAGTCGGAGAGACCCAGTACTTC.

This clonotype was counted ten times or more. The J gene is TRBJ2-2, the V gene TRBV7-3, with D unresolved. CDR3 length: 13 residues. The germline V and J ends were trimmed by 1 base and 4 bases, with 4 bases remaining between them. Germline CDR1 and CDR2: SGHTA and FQGTGA. The CDR3 sequence is CASSLSSTGELFF. CDR3 coding DNA: TGTGCCAGCAGCTTAAGTAGCACCGGGGAGCTGTTTTTT. Full variable domain (missing parts from reference TRBV7-3 and TRBJ2-2): GAGVSQTPSNKVTEKGKYVELRCDPISGHTALYWYRQSLGQGPEFLIYFQGTGAADDSGLPNDRFFAVRPEGSVSTLKIQRTERGDSAVYLCASSLSSTGELFFGEGSRLTVL.

This clonotype was counted at least ten times. The J gene is TRBJ1-2, the V gene TRBV5-8, with TRBD1 matching over 8 bases. CDR3 length: 14 amino acids. Germline CDR1 is SGHTS and CDR2 is YDEGEE. The junction had 3 bases not matched to a gene; V was cut back by 5 bases and J by 0 bases. The DNA for the CDR3 is TGTGCCAGCAGTAAGGACAGGGCTAACTATGGCTACACCTTC. Protein: CASSKDRANYGYTF.

The chain combines TRBV9 with TRBJ1-1, with 10 positions matching TRBD1. This CDR3 is built from 15 residues. V shed 4 bases, J shed 1 base, and the junction held 4 bases outside the gene matches. The germline gives CDR1 SGDLS, CDR2 YYNGEE. CDR3 region: CASSPWTGGNTEAFF. Written as DNA, the CDR3 is TGTGCCAGCAGCCCGTGGACAGGGGGGAACACTGAAGCTTTCTTT. Based on the CDR3 plus reference TRBV9 and TRBJ1-1, the full variable domain is DSGVTQTPKHLITATGQRVTLRCSPRSGDLSVYWYQQSLDQGLQFLIQYYNGEERAKGNILERFSAQQFPDLHSELNLSSLELGDSALYFCASSPWTGGNTEAFFGQGTRLTVV.

Concerning this clonotype: With a much larger clone just one base away, this may be a read error. This sequence joins TRBV19 and TRBJ1-2; TRBD1 agrees at 9 bases. Germline CDR1 reads LNHDA; CDR2 reads SQIVND (reference sequence). V lost 10 bases, J lost 6 bases, and 12 bases stayed unmatched. The CDR3 sequence is 14 residues long. Here the CDR3 DNA reads TGTGCCACATCTCCGGGACAGGGTAATCATGGCTACACCTTC. Translated, it gives CATSPGQGNHGYTF.

Notes on this clonotype: Being one base from a much bigger clone, this may be a read error. This chain links TRBV11-2 with TRBJ2-7; the D gene could be TRBD1 or TRBD2 (6 bases each). CDR1 is SGHAT, CDR2 FQNNGV, per germline. The CDR3 contains 15 residues. The CDR3 DNA reads TGTGCCAGCAGCCCAAGGGCGGGACAAATCAACGAGCAGCACTTC. Translating it yields CASSPRAGQINEQHF.

The chain links TRBV9 to TRBJ1-2; 7 bases are a match to TRBD1. The length of the CDR3 is 13 residues. Germline V gene data show CDR1 as SGDLS and CDR2 as YYNGEE. V dropped 4 bases and J dropped 4; count of bases not matched to a gene: 4. CDR3 nucleotide sequence: TGTGCCAGCAGCTACGGGACAGCCTATGGCTACACCTTC. Protein: CASSYGTAYGYTF.